This TCR beta chain was captured in a study of blood T cells in healthy people across ages. Study results and limitations: Without sorted subsets, naive and antigen-experienced compartments could not be conclusively compared.

In regard to this clonotype: The antigen remains unidentified.

Primers used in a second PCR of about 6 to 11 cycles were a sample-barcoded 5' primer and a J-beta primer mix. TCRdb reanalysed the 5' RACE reads using MiXCR and keeps one entry per CDR3 protein. The table includes nearly 800,000 distinct CDR3 sequences, roughly 50% detected once. The CDR3 consists of 14 residues. The ends were cut back, 4 bases at V and 2 bases at J, with 15 bases in the middle. Germline assignment: CDR1 SQVTM and CDR2 ANQGSEA. The chain uses TRBV29-1 and TRBJ2-7; D unclear. Input material: blood. This receptor was obtained from a man in his forties in good health. The CDR3 nucleotides read TGCAGCGTTGGAAGGGTAGGGTCCCCCTACGAGCAGTACTTC. Its protein product is CSVGRVGSPYEQYF.